The 26 T cell receptor beta chains in this list originate from one sample, sequenced in a study of cytomegalovirus exposure and HLA in healthy donors. Assay used: immunoSEQ multiplex PCR; TCRdb lists only in-frame clones, some missing. The data show about 150,000 clones, about 86% seen once. Sequencing was carried out using PBMCs. The receptors derive from a man between 18 and 35 years old in good health and CMV-seropositive.

The rearrangement joins TRBV19 to TRBJ1-5; 7 bases line up with TRBD1. Per the germline V gene, CDR1 is LNHDA and CDR2 is SQIVND (reference sequence). V was clipped by 4 bases and J by 3 bases; unmatched bases: 12. The CDR3 contains 17 residues. As DNA, the CDR3 is TGTGCCAGTAGTAGGGGCCCCTACGGGACAGACAATCAGCCCCAGCATTTT. Its translation is CASSRGPYGTDNQPQHF. The whole variable domain, filled in from reference TRBV19 and TRBJ1-5, reads DGGITQSPKYLFRKEGQNVTLSCEQNLNHDAMYWYRQDPGQGLRLIYYSQIVNDFQKGDIAEGYSVSREKKESFPLTVTSAQKNPTAFYLCASSRGPYGTDNQPQHFGDGTRLSIL.

The count of this clone is one. This chain links TRBV2 with TRBJ1-2; the D gene is possibly TRBD1 (5 bases). Trimming took off 5 bases at V and 8 bases at J, with 15 bases between the two ends. There are 13 residues in the CDR3. Germline V gene sequence: CDR1 SNHLY, CDR2 FYNNEI. The CDR3 spells CASSPRDSGGYTF. CDR3 DNA sequence: TGTGCCAGCAGTCCTCGGGACTCTGGGGGCTACACCTTC.

This chain uses TRBV6-5 with TRBJ2-7, with D hard to call. V shed 5 bases and J shed 4 bases, with 9 bases lying between them. Per the germline V gene, CDR1 is MNHEY and CDR2 is SVGAGI. The CDR3 has 12 amino acids. The CDR3 reads CASSPTPYEQYF. The CDR3 region has the DNA TGTGCCAGCAGTCCAACACCATACGAGCAGTACTTC.

This chain joins TRBV30 and TRBJ2-4, with 7 bases aligning to TRBD1. Trimming at V came to 0 bases and at J to 0 bases, leaving 5 bases not matched to a gene. The CDR3 is made up of 16 amino acids. Germline CDR1 and CDR2: GTSNPN and SVGIG (reference sequence). The CDR3 here is CAWSVGDRGAKNIQYF. CDR3 DNA sequence: TGTGCCTGGAGTGTGGGGGACAGAGGAGCCAAAAACATTCAGTACTTC.

V and J are TRBV7-3 and TRBJ1-6, with 7 positions matching TRBD1. There are 15 residues in the CDR3. Germline CDR1 reads SGHTA; CDR2 reads FQGTGA. Trimming took 0 bases from V and 10 from J; bases not matched to a gene: 6. DNA of the CDR3: TGTGCCAGCAGCTTAACCGACAGGGTTGGCTCACCCCTCCACTTT. Translation: CASSLTDRVGSPLHF.

The gene calls are TRBV18 and TRBJ2-6; 9 bases align to TRBD1. Per the germline V gene, CDR1 is KGHSH and CDR2 is LQKENI. Trimming cost V 3 bases and J 4 bases; bases outside gene matches: 10. CDR3 length equals 18 residues. CDR3 nucleotides: TGTGCCAGCTCACCCCCCGGGACAGGGTCATCGGGGGCCAACGTCCTGACTTTC. Translated, it gives CASSPPGTGSSGANVLTF.

The CDR3 loop reads CASSYGERERDTQYF. The CDR3 DNA follows: TGTGCCAGCAGTTACGGGGAGCGGGAGAGAGATACGCAGTATTTT. This chain connects TRBV6-5 to TRBJ2-3, with 8 bases matching TRBD2. This CDR3 comprises 15 residues. The germline gives CDR1 MNHEY, CDR2 SVGAGI. V dropped 2 bases and J dropped 5; count of bases not matched to a gene: 6.

This clone is a singleton in its sample. The CDR3 nucleotides read TGTGCCAGCAGCTTAGATAGGTTCTCGGGGACTAGCGGGAACAATGAGCAGTTCTTC. It is translated as CASSLDRFSGTSGNNEQFF. The V gene is TRBV11-2, the J gene TRBJ2-1; 13 nucleotides match TRBD2. CDR3 length equals 19 residues. The junction had 10 bases not matched to a gene; V was cut back by 0 bases and J by 5 bases. Per the germline V gene, CDR1 is SGHAT and CDR2 is FQNNGV.

The chain combines TRBV18 with TRBJ2-7; D might be TRBD2 (6 bases). With 3 bases removed from V and 0 bases from J, the gap between germline ends came to 18 bases. The CDR3 is made up of 17 amino acids. Germline V gene data show CDR1 as KGHSH and CDR2 as LQKENI. The CDR3 DNA reads as TGTGCCAGCTCACCTGGCGCGTGGCGGGGCAGCTCCTACGAGCAGTACTTC. Translated: CASSPGAWRGSSYEQYF.

V is TRBV7-2 and J is TRBJ2-7; D is unclear. The CDR3 extends over 13 amino acids. Deletions cut 3 bases from V and 2 bases from J, with 8 bases between. Germline values: CDR1 SGHTA, CDR2 FQGNSA. As DNA, the CDR3 is TGTGCCAGCAGCTTCGGTTCCCCCTACGAGCAGTACTTC. This codes for CASSFGSPYEQYF.

J is TRBJ2-7 and V is TRBV5-6; possible D gene TRBD1, 6 bases. Trimming cost V 1 base and J 6 bases, with 14 bases left between them. Germline values: CDR1 SGHDT, CDR2 YYEEEE. The CDR3 length is 14 residues. The CDR3, as DNA: TGTGCCAGCAGCTTGTTTGGGGGCTCCGGCGAGCAGTACTTC. Its protein product is CASSLFGGSGEQYF.

This clone was detected once. The rearrangement uses TRBV30 and TRBJ1-5; 7 bases are a match to TRBD1. This CDR3 spans 15 amino acids. V lost 0 bases, J lost 5 bases, and 7 bases stayed unmatched. Germline lookup yields CDR1 GTSNPN and CDR2 SVGIG (reference sequence). CDR3 in DNA: TGTGCCTGGAGTGTTGTCTCAGGGGGTTATCAGCCCCAGCATTTT. Translation gives CAWSVVSGGYQPQHF. The variable domain in full, completed from reference TRBV30 and TRBJ1-5, reads SQTIHQWPATLVQPVGSPLSLECTVEGTSNPNLYWYRQAAGRGLQLLFYSVGIGQISSEVPQNLSASRPQDRQFILSSKKLLLSDSGFYLCAWSVVSGGYQPQHFGDGTRLSIL.

The chain employs TRBV5-1 and TRBJ1-3; D is perhaps TRBD1 (6 bases). There are 16 residues in the CDR3. V was pared by 4 bases and J by 2 bases, with 16 bases between. Germline V gives CDR1 SGHRS, CDR2 YFSETQ. CDR3 region: CASSRVAGEAGNTIYF. CDR3 DNA sequence: TGCGCCAGCAGCCGAGTCGCAGGGGAAGCTGGAAACACCATATATTTT.

This clone was seen once. V usage is TRBV4-2 and J usage is TRBJ1-4, with TRBD1 as a possible D gene (5 bases). The CDR3 totals 17 residues. Trimming cost V 3 bases and J 8 bases, with 22 bases left between them. Germline CDR1 LGHNA, CDR2 YNFKEQ. CDR3: CASSHATRTSGREKLFF. CDR3 coding DNA: TGTGCCAGCAGCCATGCTACAAGGACATCTGGGCGAGAAAAACTGTTTTTT.

This clone was found a few times. The genes are TRBV5-1 and TRBJ1-1; 8 bases map to TRBD1. Trimming removed 1 base from V and 7 bases from J; junction bases left unmatched: 9. Looked up from germline, CDR1 is SGHRS and CDR2 is YFSETQ. The CDR3 consists of 15 residues. In DNA, the CDR3 is TGCGCCAGCAGCTTGTGCCCAGGGGGCTGCAGTGAAGCTTTCTTT. Translated: CASSLCPGGCSEAFF.

The CDR3 is CASSATVRVRTGVADTQYF. In nucleotides, the CDR3 is TGTGCCAGCAGCGCCACGGTGAGGGTCCGCACAGGGGTAGCAGATACGCAGTATTTT. The chain recombines TRBV9 with TRBJ2-3; 7 positions match TRBD1. Germline values: CDR1 SGDLS, CDR2 YYNGEE. V gave up 3 bases and J gave up 4 bases; unmatched junction bases: 20. The CDR3 spans 19 residues.

The rearrangement joins TRBV25-1 to TRBJ1-3; D unclear. The CDR3 is 14 amino acids. V lost 3 bases and J lost 0, with 6 bases in between. From germline, CDR1 is MGHDK and CDR2 SYGVNS. The CDR3 sequence: CASSDPGSGNTIYF. The CDR3 DNA follows: TGTGCCAGCAGTGATCCCGGCTCTGGAAACACCATATATTTT.

The genes are TRBV7-9 and TRBJ1-3; weak D call: TRBD1 (5 bases). Per germline, CDR1 SEHNR and CDR2 FQNEAQ (reference sequence). V was trimmed by 2 bases and J by 3 bases, leaving 14 bases between them. The CDR3 has 16 amino acids. In nucleotides, the CDR3 is TGTGCCAGCAGCTTATGGTACGAAGGGGTTGGAAACACCATATATTTT. It specifies CASSLWYEGVGNTIYF.

The J gene is TRBJ1-1, the V gene TRBV2; 9 positions agree with TRBD1. The CDR3 contains 16 residues. Looked up from germline, CDR1 is SNHLY and CDR2 is FYNNEI. V gave up 7 bases and J gave up 4 bases; unmatched junction bases: 13. CDR3: CASNRDREGLSTEAFF. The DNA of the CDR3 is TGTGCCAGCAACCGGGACAGGGAAGGTTTGAGCACTGAAGCTTTCTTT.

This clone appeared once. The rearrangement links TRBV4-2 to TRBJ2-2; D possibly corresponds to TRBD2 (6 bases). The CDR3 is 16 residues long. Germline V gives CDR1 LGHNA, CDR2 YNFKEQ. With 0 bases removed from V and 4 bases from J, the gap between germline ends came to 12 bases. CDR3 amino acids: CASSQDLGGVTGELFF. CDR3 bases: TGTGCCAGCAGCCAAGACCTGGGCGGGGTCACCGGGGAGCTGTTTTTT.

The chain has TRBV4-2 and TRBJ2-1; 9 nucleotides agree with TRBD2. The V gene's germline CDR1 is LGHNA and CDR2 YNFKEQ. CDR3 length: 16 residues. Losses at the gene ends were 5 bases for V and 2 bases for J; bases not matched to a gene: 7. This CDR3 reads CASSMAGGITYNEQFF. Here the CDR3 DNA reads TGTGCCAGCAGCATGGCGGGAGGGATTACCTACAATGAGCAGTTCTTC.

CDR3 DNA: TGTGCCAGCAGTATGGGGGAGGTGGGCACAGATACGCAGTATTTT. This translates into CASSMGEVGTDTQYF. This sequence joins TRBV25-1 and TRBJ2-3; TRBD2 might be the D (6 bases). V lost 5 bases and J 1 base, leaving 13 bases between the germline ends. The CDR3 sequence is 15 residues long. Germline CDR1 reads MGHDK; CDR2 reads SYGVNS.

CDR3 sequence: CASSRAGGKTGELFF. Written as DNA, the CDR3 is TGTGCCAGCAGCCGCGCGGGGGGTAAAACCGGGGAGCTGTTTTTT. V is TRBV11-3 and J is TRBJ2-2, with 8 bases fitting TRBD2. CDR3 length: 15 residues. CDR1 is SGHNT, CDR2 YENEEA, per germline. With 5 bases clipped from V and 5 bases from J, the junction kept 7 bases outside the gene matches.

The table lists this clone with a few counts. V and J are TRBV7-2 and TRBJ1-1; no clear D gene. Trimming stripped 5 bases from V and 8 bases from J, with 12 bases between. The germline V gene encodes CDR1 SGHTA and CDR2 FQGNSA. The CDR3 extends over 12 amino acids. CDR3 in amino acids: CASSPYQPEAFF. CDR3 nucleotide sequence: TGTGCCAGCAGCCCCTATCAACCGGAAGCTTTCTTT.

The rearrangement uses TRBV28 and TRBJ1-1, with D possibly TRBD1 on 5 matching bases. This CDR3 region has 13 residues. The germline V and J ends were trimmed by 4 bases and 8 bases, with 14 bases remaining between them. Germline V lookup: CDR1 MDHEN, CDR2 SYDVKM. The CDR3 reads CASSSSRGLEAFF. Written as DNA, the CDR3 is TGTGCCAGCAGTTCCTCTCGGGGGTTGGAAGCTTTCTTT.

This chain joins TRBV19 and TRBJ2-7; tentatively, D is TRBD1 (6 bases). Germline V gives CDR1 LNHDA, CDR2 SQIVND (reference sequence). CDR3 length: 16 amino acids. V was shortened by 3 bases and J by 3 bases, with 18 bases between the two germline ends. CDR3 residues: CASSIPLPTGVYEQYF. DNA for the CDR3: TGTGCCAGTAGTATTCCCCTTCCGACAGGAGTCTACGAGCAGTACTTC. The variable domain in full, with the rest retrieved from reference TRBV19 and TRBJ2-7, is DGGITQSPKYLFRKEGQNVTLSCEQNLNHDAMYWYRQDPGQGLRLIYYSQIVNDFQKGDIAEGYSVSREKKESFPLTVTSAQKNPTAFYLCASSIPLPTGVYEQYFGPGTRLTVT.